This TCR beta chain was retrieved from a study of blood T cell repertoires in COVID-19 (dated by TCRdb to 2018 to 2020). Regarding the research as a whole: Collaborator samples came from the United States, Italy and Spain and covered acute and convalescent phases of COVID-19. The samples were drawn from two sources: the first 160 participants of the ongoing ImmuneRACE study, and about 1,300 subjects contributed by 6 global collaborators. A freely available public database, intended as a resource for researchers studying the immune response to SARS-CoV-2, is where the repertoires were released. Subjects who had been exposed to COVID-19, were actively infected with it, or had recovered from it provided the deeply sampled blood TCRbeta repertoires that made up the dataset. The prospective study material was composed of cDNA or gDNA derived from T cells, B-cell-depleted T cells, or PBMCs. The sample metadata nearly always contained a de-identified subject ID, COVID-19 status, age in years and sex. Where HLA class I and class II types were available, the types were taken from metadata supplied by the sample provider, not from assay-based typing.

One collaborating source in Seattle enrolled patients during active infection and followed them longitudinally through the course of disease. Collaborating institutions collected whole blood in K2EDTA tubes following their own protocols. For TCRbeta analysis, collaborators shipped samples in one of three forms: frozen whole blood, isolated PBMCs, or DNA extracted from either of those sample types. The research as a whole found: The amount of clinical and demographic metadata varied by source and participant and was provided uncurated.

Taken from the germline V gene, the CDR1 and CDR2 loops are SGHAT and FQNNGV. Including cysteine and phenylalanine, the CDR3 has 17 amino acids. Here the CDR3 DNA is all that survives: 51 bases in frame from base 1. V lost 4 bases and J lost 2 bases, and the count of bases not matched to a germline gene is 11. Of note for this clone: Its antigen specificity is not known. No much larger clone exists at a distance of one base, and base qualities are not known.

TCRbeta CDR3 regions were amplified from genomic DNA by means of the immunoSEQ Assay, a bias-controlled multiplex PCR. Turning to the authors' computational methods: The number of nucleated cells in each sample was estimated from the amplification of reference gene primers within the assay. To quantify the absolute abundance of each unique TCRbeta CDR3 rearrangement, sequence reads were collapsed and filtered. For each sample, productive Simpson clonality was calculated by taking the square root of Simpson's diversity index across productive rearrangements. The table comes from immuneACCESS by way of TCRdb, which keeps in-frame sequences with V and J called. Part of the clones is missing from these tables; in studies checked, under half for an unresolved V gene and the rest for unknown reasons. The D gene and trimming were derived from the DNA, and the V and J assignments and clone size from that table. The sample table contains about 480,000 clones; only one count was recorded for nearly 90% of them. Of the sample, about 1% falls within the top ten clones.

The sequenced sample was peripheral blood. The sequence derives from a man aged 18 to 35 with COVID-19, enrolled during active disease. Recombination linked TRBV11-2 to TRBJ2-7; 10 bases in the middle match TRBD2. CDR3 sequence: CASSSIRRTSGPYEQYF. The DNA is TGTGCCAGCAGCTCCATTAGAAGGACTAGCGGCCCCTACGAGCAGTACTTC.